This T cell receptor (beta chain) was recorded in a study of blood T cell repertoires in COVID-19. Study at large: The United States, Italy and Spain were the sources of the acute and convalescent COVID-19 samples.

V was clipped by 7 bases and J by 2 bases, with 8 bases between them. From germline, CDR1 is LNHDA and CDR2 SQIVND (reference sequence). CDR3 length: 12 residues. The assay was immunoSEQ multiplex PCR, and TCRdb's table has in-frame clones only and misses some. This sample has over 110,000 clones, with around 89% found just once. The source material was peripheral blood. The clonotype was recovered from a human donor in a cohort sampled during active COVID-19. The genes are TRBV19 and TRBJ1-1; D gene ambiguous. CDR3 sequence: CASNRENTEAFF. The CDR3 DNA follows: TGTGCCAGTAATCGGGAAAACACTGAAGCTTTCTTT.